The rows below give T cell receptor beta chains drawn from one sample of a study of shared clonotypes between healthy human individuals. Generated by immunoSEQ multiplex PCR, the TCRdb table keeps only in-frame clones and is missing some. The sample includes roughly 400,000 clones, about 96% of them seen just once. Sample: memory CD8+ T cells sorted from blood. The receptors were sampled from a young man in good health. CDR3s include the opening cysteine and the closing phenylalanine or tryptophan. Each record gives: clone size, D gene, V gene, J gene, CDR3 protein, CDR3 DNA. D genes are given only for firm matches. The size of a clone is reported for some rows only, either as once, few or many, or as a class for expanded clones.

-,-,TRBV29-1,TRBJ1-5,CSVEGPDSNQPQHF,TGCAGCGTTGAAGGTCCGGATAGCAATCAGCCCCAGCATTTT
-,TRBD2,TRBV6-5,TRBJ2-7,CASSYSGLAGGEQYF,TGTGCCAGCAGTTACTCGGGGCTAGCGGGGGGCGAGCAGTACTTC
-,TRBD1,TRBV28,TRBJ1-1,CASGLRGRGKAFF,TGTGCCAGCGGCCTCAGGGGGCGCGGAAAAGCTTTCTTT
-,TRBD2,TRBV27,TRBJ2-5,CASRRTSGRSYF,TGTGCCAGCCGCCGGACTAGCGGGAGGTCGTACTTC
-,-,TRBV10-1,TRBJ2-7,CASTYHLRPRDEQYF,TGCGCCAGCACCTATCACTTGCGCCCCCGGGACGAGCAGTACTTC
-,-,TRBV5-6,TRBJ2-5,CASRRGRVMGSETQYF,TGTGCCAGCAGACGTGGGCGGGTGATGGGTAGCGAGACCCAGTACTTC
-,-,TRBV5-1,TRBJ2-5,CASSLGQFQETQYF,TGCGCCAGCAGCTTAGGACAGTTCCAAGAGACCCAGTACTTC
-,TRBD2,TRBV6-8,TRBJ2-3,CARHGLAGGPSTDTQYF,TGTGCCAGACACGGACTAGCGGGAGGGCCTAGCACAGATACGCAGTATTTT
-,-,TRBV11-3,TRBJ2-7,CASSRTGYEQYF,TGTGCCAGCAGCCGGACTGGCTACGAGCAGTACTTC
-,TRBD2,TRBV11-2,TRBJ2-7,CASSHHLTSGRYEQYF,TGTGCCAGCAGCCATCACCTGACTAGCGGGAGATACGAGCAGTACTTC
-,TRBD2,TRBV7-3,TRBJ2-1,CASSVGLAGYNEQFF,TGTGCCAGCAGCGTGGGACTAGCGGGTTACAATGAGCAGTTCTTC
-,TRBD1,TRBV7-9,TRBJ1-2,CASSHAGGKNGYTF,TGTGCCAGCAGCCACGCAGGGGGAAAGAATGGCTACACCTTC
-,TRBD2,TRBV5-1,TRBJ2-1,CASSLFGLAGNEQFF,TGCGCCAGCAGCTTGTTCGGACTAGCGGGAAATGAGCAGTTCTTC
-,-,TRBV7-6,TRBJ1-2,CASSGRGVGSYGYTF,TGTGCCAGCAGCGGCCGTGGGGTGGGGTCCTATGGCTACACCTTC
-,TRBD1,TRBV30,TRBJ1-2,CAWSSGARTGAGNYGYTF,TGTGCCTGGAGCTCCGGGGCCCGGACAGGGGCCGGTAACTATGGCTACACCTTC
-,-,TRBV11-2,TRBJ2-7,CASSQVTYEQYF,TGTGCCAGCAGCCAAGTAACCTACGAGCAGTACTTC
-,-,TRBV7-6,TRBJ2-2,CASSLLPVVVHTGELFF,TGTGCCAGCAGCTTACTGCCGGTAGTAGTACATACCGGGGAGCTGTTTTTT
-,TRBD2,TRBV28,TRBJ2-1,CASSSSGRSYNEQFF,TGTGCCAGCAGTTCGAGCGGGAGATCCTACAATGAGCAGTTCTTC
-,-,TRBV19,TRBJ2-7,CASSSTGLTYEQYF,TGTGCCAGTAGTAGTACGGGACTTACCTACGAGCAGTACTTC
-,-,TRBV10-3,TRBJ2-5,CAISVSLARETQYF,TGTGCCATCAGTGTGTCCCTGGCGAGGGAGACCCAGTACTTC
few,TRBD1,TRBV30,TRBJ1-1,CAWRGQLNTEAFF,TGTGCCTGGAGGGGACAGCTGAACACTGAAGCTTTCTTT
-,-,TRBV10-3,TRBJ2-2,CAIKRAGPTNTGELFF,TGTGCCATCAAGAGGGCAGGGCCTACGAACACCGGGGAGCTGTTTTTT
-,-,TRBV5-5,TRBJ1-3,CASSLEGGSGNTIYF,TGTGCCAGCAGCTTGGAAGGGGGCTCTGGAAACACCATATATTTT
-,-,TRBV28,TRBJ1-3,CASSSARVRTVDTIYF,TGTGCCAGCAGTTCTGCCAGGGTACGGACCGTGGACACCATATATTTT
-,TRBD1,TRBV5-8,TRBJ1-4,CASSRTGGGEKLFF,TGTGCCAGCAGCAGAACAGGGGGCGGTGAAAAACTGTTTTTT
-,TRBD1,TRBV2,TRBJ1-3,CASRGRIRGSSGNTIYF,TGTGCCAGCAGAGGGAGAATCAGGGGGAGCTCTGGAAACACCATATATTTT
-,-,TRBV10-3,TRBJ1-5,CAISEYRQAGQPQHF,TGTGCCATCAGTGAATACCGACAGGCGGGTCAGCCCCAGCATTTT
-,TRBD2,TRBV10-3,TRBJ2-2,CAISEIAGGTGELFF,TGTGCCATCAGTGAGATAGCGGGAGGCACCGGGGAGCTGTTTTTT
-,TRBD2,TRBV7-9,TRBJ2-3,CASSLAASGSRTDTQYF,TGTGCCAGCAGCTTAGCGGCTAGCGGGTCTCGCACAGATACGCAGTATTTT
-,TRBD2,TRBV28,TRBJ2-1,CASSRWLAGGNEQFF,TGTGCCAGCAGTCGCTGGCTAGCGGGAGGGAATGAGCAGTTCTTC
-,-,TRBV10-1,TRBJ2-5,CASSESSGMETQYF,TGCGCCAGCAGTGAGAGCTCCGGGATGGAGACCCAGTACTTC
-,-,TRBV5-4,TRBJ1-3,CASSLRSGRVGSGNTIYF,TGTGCCAGCAGCTTGAGGAGCGGCAGGGTGGGCTCTGGAAACACCATATATTTT
-,-,TRBV6-6,TRBJ1-4,CASNGNEKLFF,TGTGCCAGCAATGGTAATGAAAAACTGTTTTTT
-,TRBD1,TRBV6-5,TRBJ1-2,CASSYVTGVGGYTF,TGTGCCAGCAGTTACGTGACAGGGGTGGGTGGCTACACCTTC
-,-,TRBV27,TRBJ2-7,CASSPRQVFSYEQYF,TGTGCCAGCAGCCCCCGACAGGTCTTCTCCTACGAGCAGTACTTC
-,-,TRBV11-1,TRBJ1-1,CATRGLPNTEAFF,TGTGCCACCCGGGGACTGCCAAACACTGAAGCTTTCTTT
-,-,TRBV6-5,TRBJ1-2,CASRRGASYGYTF,TGTGCCAGCAGGCGGGGGGCGAGCTATGGCTACACCTTC
once,-,TRBV4-2,TRBJ2-7,CASSQIPAGPSYEQYF,TGTGCCAGCAGCCAAATCCCAGCCGGGCCCTCGTACGAGCAGTACTTC
-,-,TRBV7-2,TRBJ1-2,CASSALVGYTF,TGTGCCAGCAGCGCCCTCGTCGGCTACACCTTC
-,TRBD1,TRBV10-1,TRBJ2-7,CASSESGTGGYEQYF,TGCGCCAGCAGTGAGTCGGGGACAGGGGGTTACGAGCAGTACTTC
-,TRBD2,TRBV5-1,TRBJ2-7,CASRTGTSGYEQYF,TGCGCCAGCAGAACCGGGACTAGCGGCTACGAGCAGTACTTC
-,-,TRBV5-1,TRBJ1-5,CASSFGTGPANQPQHF,TGCGCCAGCAGCTTTGGTACGGGGCCCGCCAATCAGCCCCAGCATTTT
once,-,TRBV9,TRBJ2-1,CASSVDGGREFF,TGTGCCAGCAGCGTAGATGGGGGGCGGGAGTTCTTC
-,TRBD2,TRBV5-4,TRBJ2-3,CASSLSSGNTDTQYF,TGTGCCAGCAGCTTATCGAGCGGGAACACAGATACGCAGTATTTT
once,-,TRBV29-1,TRBJ2-7,CSVEDPPTGNEQYF,TGCAGCGTTGAAGATCCCCCCACAGGGAACGAGCAGTACTTC